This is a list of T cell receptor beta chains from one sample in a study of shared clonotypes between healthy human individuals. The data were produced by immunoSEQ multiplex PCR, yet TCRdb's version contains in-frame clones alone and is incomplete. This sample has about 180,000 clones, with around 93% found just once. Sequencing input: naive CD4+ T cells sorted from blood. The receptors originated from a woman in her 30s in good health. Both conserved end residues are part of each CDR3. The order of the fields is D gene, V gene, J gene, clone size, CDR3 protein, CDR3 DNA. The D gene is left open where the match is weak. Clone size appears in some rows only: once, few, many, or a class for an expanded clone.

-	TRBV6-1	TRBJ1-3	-	CASSADGGNTIYF	TGTGCCAGCAGTGCGGACGGAGGAAACACCATATATTTT
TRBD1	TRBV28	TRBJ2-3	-	CASSTQGPDTQYF	TGTGCCAGCAGCACACAGGGGCCAGATACGCAGTATTTT
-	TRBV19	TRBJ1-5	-	CASSRALRMGQPQHF	TGTGCCAGTAGTAGAGCCCTTAGAATGGGGCAGCCCCAGCATTTT
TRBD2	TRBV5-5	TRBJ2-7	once	CASSTSLAGHIYEQYF	TGTGCCAGCAGCACCTCACTAGCGGGACACATCTACGAGCAGTACTTC
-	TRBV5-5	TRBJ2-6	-	CASSNDEGGAGGANVLTF	TGTGCCAGCAGTAACGATGAGGGGGGCGCTGGTGGGGCCAACGTCCTGACTTTC
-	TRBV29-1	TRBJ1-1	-	CSVAFRMNTEAFF	TGCAGCGTTGCTTTCCGGATGAACACTGAAGCTTTCTTT
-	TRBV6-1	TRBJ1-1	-	CASRDRPMNTEAFF	TGTGCCAGCAGGGACAGACCTATGAACACTGAAGCTTTCTTT
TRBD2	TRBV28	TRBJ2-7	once	CASITSGGTYEQYF	TGTGCCAGCATAACTAGCGGGGGAACCTACGAGCAGTACTTC
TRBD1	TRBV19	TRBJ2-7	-	CASSISETGSYEQYF	TGTGCCAGTAGTATATCGGAGACAGGGTCCTACGAGCAGTACTTC
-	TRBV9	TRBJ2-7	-	CASSVEPRLAYEQYF	TGTGCCAGCAGCGTAGAGCCGAGACTAGCCTACGAGCAGTACTTC
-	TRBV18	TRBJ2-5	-	CASSPVSSGMETQYF	TGTGCCAGCTCACCCGTCTCCTCAGGGATGGAGACCCAGTACTTC
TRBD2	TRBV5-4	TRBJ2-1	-	CASSLGLGEGAYNEQFF	TGTGCCAGCAGCTTGGGTTTGGGGGAGGGTGCATACAATGAGCAGTTCTTC
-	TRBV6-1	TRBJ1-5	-	CASIGGPRQPQHF	TGTGCCAGCATTGGGGGGCCACGGCAGCCCCAGCATTTT
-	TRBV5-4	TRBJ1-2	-	CASSLARGLDYGYTF	TGTGCCAGCAGCCTGGCCCGGGGGTTGGACTATGGCTACACCTTC
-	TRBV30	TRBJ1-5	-	CAWSDPRRWELAFQPQHF	TGTGCCTGGAGTGATCCCCGAAGGTGGGAGTTGGCTTTTCAGCCCCAGCATTTT
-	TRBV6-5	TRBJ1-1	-	CASSMGEDTEAFF	TGTGCCAGCAGTATGGGGGAGGACACTGAAGCTTTCTTT
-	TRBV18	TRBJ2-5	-	CASSPDLRDQETQYF	TGTGCCAGCTCACCAGATCTCCGGGACCAAGAGACCCAGTACTTC
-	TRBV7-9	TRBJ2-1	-	CASSPTSYEQFF	TGTGCCAGCAGCCCTACATCCTATGAGCAGTTCTTC
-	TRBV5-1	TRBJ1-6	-	CASSLAGGQLNSPLHF	TGCGCCAGCAGCTTGGCGGGGGGACAACTTAATTCACCCCTCCACTTT
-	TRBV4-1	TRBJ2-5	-	CASSQTPAGQETQYF	TGCGCCAGCAGCCAAACCCCCGCAGGACAAGAGACCCAGTACTTC
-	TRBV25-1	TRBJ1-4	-	CASTAGGRLEKLFF	TGTGCCAGCACCGCCGGGGGGCGACTTGAAAAACTGTTTTTT
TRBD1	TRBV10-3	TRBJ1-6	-	CAIRGQGLRDSPLHF	TGTGCCATCAGAGGACAGGGATTAAGGGATTCACCCCTCCACTTT
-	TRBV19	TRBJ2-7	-	CASSIDGSSYEQYF	TGTGCCAGTAGTATAGACGGGAGCTCCTACGAGCAGTACTTC
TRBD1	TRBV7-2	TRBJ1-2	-	CASSLGTALPDYGYTF	TGTGCCAGCAGCCTGGGGACAGCACTTCCCGACTATGGCTACACCTTC
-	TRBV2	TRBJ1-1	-	CASSEALEYTEAFF	TGTGCCAGCAGTGAAGCGCTTGAGTACACTGAAGCTTTCTTT
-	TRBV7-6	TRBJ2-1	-	CASSLGARVNEQFF	TGTGCCAGCAGCTTAGGGGCCAGGGTAAATGAGCAGTTCTTC
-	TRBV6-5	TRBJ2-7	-	CASSYSRLDPYEQYF	TGTGCCAGCAGTTACTCAAGACTAGACCCCTACGAGCAGTACTTC
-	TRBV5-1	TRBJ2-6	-	CASSLTGLTGANVLTF	TGCGCCAGCAGCTTGACAGGGCTCACTGGGGCCAACGTCCTGACTTTC
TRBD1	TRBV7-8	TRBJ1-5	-	CASSFSGQGAPGPQHF	TGTGCCAGCAGCTTCTCGGGACAGGGGGCGCCGGGGCCCCAGCATTTT
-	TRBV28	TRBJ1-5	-	CASSLDGPSNQPQHF	TGTGCCAGCAGTTTAGACGGACCGAGCAATCAGCCCCAGCATTTT
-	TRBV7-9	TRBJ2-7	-	CASSFGTVLYEQYF	TGTGCCAGCAGCTTCGGGACGGTACTCTACGAGCAGTACTTC
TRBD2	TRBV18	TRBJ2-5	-	CASSPTSGRGKTQYF	TGTGCCAGCTCACCGACTAGCGGGAGAGGGAAGACCCAGTACTTC
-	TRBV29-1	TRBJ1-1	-	CSVEKQSNTEAFF	TGCAGCGTTGAGAAACAGTCGAACACTGAAGCTTTCTTT
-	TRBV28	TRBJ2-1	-	CASSLSYNEQFF	TGTGCCAGCAGTTTATCCTACAATGAGCAGTTCTTC
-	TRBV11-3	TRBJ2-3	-	CASSLVCHCTDTQYF	TGTGCCAGCAGCTTAGTCTGCCACTGCACAGATACGCAGTATTTT
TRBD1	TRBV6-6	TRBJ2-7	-	CASSPGQGGEQYF	TGTGCCAGCAGCCCCGGACAGGGGGGAGAGCAGTACTTC
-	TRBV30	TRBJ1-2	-	CAFRTYGYTF	TGTGCCTTCCGGACCTATGGCTACACCTTC
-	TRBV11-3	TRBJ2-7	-	CASSLAWTDTEQYF	TGTGCCAGCAGCTTAGCGTGGACAGACACTGAGCAGTACTTC
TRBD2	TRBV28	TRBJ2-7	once	CASSLGGAGNYEQYF	TGTGCCAGCAGTTTGGGGGGAGCGGGAAACTACGAGCAGTACTTC
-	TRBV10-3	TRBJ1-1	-	CAISERGGGAFF	TGTGCCATCAGTGAGAGAGGGGGGGGAGCTTTCTTT
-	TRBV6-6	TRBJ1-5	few	CASSYAGKDQPQHF	TGTGCCAGCAGTTACGCGGGGAAGGATCAGCCCCAGCATTTT